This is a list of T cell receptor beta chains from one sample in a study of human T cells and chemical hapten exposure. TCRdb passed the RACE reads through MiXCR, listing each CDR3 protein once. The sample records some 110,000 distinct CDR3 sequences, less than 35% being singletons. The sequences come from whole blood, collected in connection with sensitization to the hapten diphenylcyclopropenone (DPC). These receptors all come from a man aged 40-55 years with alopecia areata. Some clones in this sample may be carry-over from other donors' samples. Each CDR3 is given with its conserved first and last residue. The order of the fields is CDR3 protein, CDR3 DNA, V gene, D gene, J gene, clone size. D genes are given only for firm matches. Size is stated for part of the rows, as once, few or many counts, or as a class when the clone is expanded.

CASSFSPSGSFGSQYF | TGTGCCAGCAGCTTTAGTCCTAGCGGGTCGTTTGGCTCGCAGTATTTT | TRBV7-9 | TRBD2 | TRBJ2-3 | NA
CASGQGETQYF | TGTGCCAGTGGTCAGGGGGAGACCCAGTACTTC | TRBV6-2/TRBV6-3 | NA | TRBJ2-5 | NA
CSAARTGRTYEQYF | TGCAGTGCTGCAAGGACAGGTAGAACCTACGAGCAGTACTTC | TRBV20-1 | TRBD1 | TRBJ2-7 | NA
CAISEETDTQYF | TGTGCCATCAGTGAGGAGACAGATACGCAGTATTTT | TRBV10-3 | NA | TRBJ2-3 | many
CSVGTSGQETQYF | TGCAGCGTTGGGACTAGCGGACAAGAGACCCAGTACTTC | TRBV29-1 | TRBD2 | TRBJ2-5 | few
CASSGEMNTEAFF | TGTGCCAGCAGCGGGGAGATGAACACTGAAGCTTTCTTT | TRBV2 | NA | TRBJ1-1 | NA
CATERLLDTEAFF | TGTGCCACCGAGAGGCTGTTGGACACTGAAGCTTTCTTT | TRBV12-3/TRBV12-4 | NA | TRBJ1-1 | NA
CASSTRDGVYEQYF | TGTGCCAGCAGTACCCGGGACGGAGTCTACGAGCAGTACTTC | TRBV6-5 | NA | TRBJ2-7 | NA
CASSPSGVGGDTQYF | TGTGCCAGCAGCCCTAGCGGAGTGGGAGGGGATACGCAGTATTTT | TRBV7-2 | TRBD2 | TRBJ2-3 | few
CASSEGLAGLNEQFF | TGTGCCAGCAGTGAGGGACTAGCGGGACTCAATGAGCAGTTCTTC | TRBV2 | TRBD2 | TRBJ2-1 | NA
CATSRFSFNSPLHF | TGTGCCACCAGCAGATTCAGTTTTAATTCACCCCTCCACTTT | TRBV15 | NA | TRBJ1-6 | NA
CASSQRTFSDTQYF | TGTGCCAGCAGTCAAAGAACCTTCTCAGATACGCAGTATTTT | TRBV27 | NA | TRBJ2-3 | NA
CASSLRGREARTDTQYF | TGTGCCAGCAGTTTACGGGGGCGGGAGGCGCGCACAGATACGCAGTATTTT | TRBV27 | TRBD2 | TRBJ2-3 | NA
CAWSPGGANVLTF | TGTGCCTGGAGTCCTGGGGGGGCCAACGTCCTGACTTTC | TRBV30 | NA | TRBJ2-6 | NA
CASSYSVASKNTGELFF | TGTGCCAGCAGTTACTCGGTAGCTAGCAAGAACACCGGGGAGCTGTTTTTT | TRBV6-5 | NA | TRBJ2-2 | few
CASSEDRGRNEQFF | TGTGCCAGCAGCGAGGACAGGGGAAGAAATGAGCAGTTCTTC | TRBV2 | TRBD1 | TRBJ2-1 | few